Below, one T cell receptor beta chain is given with its context. The data originate from a study of T cell repertoires in ileal Crohn's disease. Study background: Operated complications were stricturing disease (approximately 61%) and penetrating disease (approximately 39%). About half of patients got postoperative therapy: approximately twelve thiopurines, about 20 anti-TNF.

TCRB immunosequencing input was roughly 490 nanograms of biopsy DNA per sample. Sequencing used immunoSEQ multiplex PCR; TCRdb keeps in-frame clones, though not all of them. The table has more than 5,500 clones, about three quarters seen once; the top ten hold about 9.2%. In germline, CDR1 is SGHRS, CDR2 YFSETQ. This CDR3 is built from 18 residues. V gave up 0 bases and J gave up 6 bases; unmatched junction bases: 12. Sequencing was performed on ileal tissue. This sequence was found in an adult with Crohn's disease. V usage is TRBV5-1 and J usage is TRBJ2-2; 9 nucleotides agree with TRBD1. The CDR3 loop reads CASSLGPLGQGSPGELFF. CDR3 DNA sequence: TGCGCCAGCAGCTTGGGTCCTTTGGGACAGGGCTCTCCCGGGGAGCTGTTTTTT.